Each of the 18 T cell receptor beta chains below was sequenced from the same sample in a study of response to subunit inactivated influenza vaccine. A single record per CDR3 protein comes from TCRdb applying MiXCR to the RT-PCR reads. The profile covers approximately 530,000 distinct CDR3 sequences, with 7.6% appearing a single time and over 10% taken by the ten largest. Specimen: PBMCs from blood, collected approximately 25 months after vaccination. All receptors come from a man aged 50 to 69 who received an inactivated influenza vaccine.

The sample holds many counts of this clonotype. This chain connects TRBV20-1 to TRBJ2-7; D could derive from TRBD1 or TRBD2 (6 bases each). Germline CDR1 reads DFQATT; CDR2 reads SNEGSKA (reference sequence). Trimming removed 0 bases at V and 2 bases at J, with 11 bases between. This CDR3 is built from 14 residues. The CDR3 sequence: CSARDSRGAYEQYF. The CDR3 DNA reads TGCAGTGCTAGAGACTCAAGGGGGGCCTACGAGCAGTACTTC.

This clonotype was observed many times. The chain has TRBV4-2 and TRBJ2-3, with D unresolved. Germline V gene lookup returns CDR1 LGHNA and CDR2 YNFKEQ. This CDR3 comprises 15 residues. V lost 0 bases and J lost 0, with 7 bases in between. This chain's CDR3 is CASSQEGDSTDTQYF. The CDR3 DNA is TGTGCCAGCAGCCAAGAAGGCGACAGCACAGATACGCAGTATTTT.

This CDR3 is CASRVLQGQDTEAFF. CDR3 sequence (DNA): TGTGCCAGCCGAGTTTTACAGGGACAAGACACTGAAGCTTTCTTT. This sequence joins TRBV6-2 or TRBV6-3 and TRBJ1-1; D perhaps matches TRBD1 (6 bases). Germline lookup yields CDR1 MNHEY and CDR2 SVGEGT. The CDR3 loop spans 15 amino acids. The germline V and J ends were trimmed by 8 bases and 3 bases, with 19 bases remaining between them.

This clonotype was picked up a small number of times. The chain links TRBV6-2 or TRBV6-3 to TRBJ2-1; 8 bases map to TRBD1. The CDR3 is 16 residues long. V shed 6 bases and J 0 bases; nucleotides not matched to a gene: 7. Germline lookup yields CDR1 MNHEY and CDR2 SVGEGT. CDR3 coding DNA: TGTGCCAGCAGGGTACTAGGACAGGGCTCCTACAATGAGCAGTTCTTC. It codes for CASRVLGQGSYNEQFF.

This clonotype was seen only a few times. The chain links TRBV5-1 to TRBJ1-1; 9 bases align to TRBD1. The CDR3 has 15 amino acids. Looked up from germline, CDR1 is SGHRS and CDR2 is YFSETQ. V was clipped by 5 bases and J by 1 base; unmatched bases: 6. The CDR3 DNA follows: TGCGCCAGCAGGGGGACAGGGTTTGCGAACACTGAAGCTTTCTTT. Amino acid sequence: CASRGTGFANTEAFF.

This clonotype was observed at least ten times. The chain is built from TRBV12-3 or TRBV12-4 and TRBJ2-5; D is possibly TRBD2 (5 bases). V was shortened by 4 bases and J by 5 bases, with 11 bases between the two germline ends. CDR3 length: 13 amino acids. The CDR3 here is CASSSSGRETQYF. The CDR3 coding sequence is TGTGCCAGCAGTTCCAGCGGTAGGGAGACCCAGTACTTC.

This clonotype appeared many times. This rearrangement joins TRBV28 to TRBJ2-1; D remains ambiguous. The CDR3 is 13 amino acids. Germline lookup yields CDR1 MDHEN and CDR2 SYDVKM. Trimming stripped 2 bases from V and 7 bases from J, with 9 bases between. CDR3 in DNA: TGTGCCAGCAGTTTAAGTCGCGTAAATGAGCAGTTCTTC. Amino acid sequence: CASSLSRVNEQFF.

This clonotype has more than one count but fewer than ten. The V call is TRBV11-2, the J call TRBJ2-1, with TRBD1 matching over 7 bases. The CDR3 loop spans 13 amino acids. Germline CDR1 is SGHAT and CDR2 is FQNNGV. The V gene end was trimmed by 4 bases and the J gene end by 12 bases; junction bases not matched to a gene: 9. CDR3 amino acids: CASSSTGAVWQFF. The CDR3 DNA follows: TGTGCCAGCAGCTCCACAGGGGCGGTCTGGCAGTTCTTC.

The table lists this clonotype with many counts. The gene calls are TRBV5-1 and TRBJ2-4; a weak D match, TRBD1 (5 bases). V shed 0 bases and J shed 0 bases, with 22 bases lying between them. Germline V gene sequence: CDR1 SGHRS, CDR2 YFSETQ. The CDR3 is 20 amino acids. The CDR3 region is CASSLASDIRTIRAKNIQYF. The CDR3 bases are TGCGCCAGCAGCTTGGCCTCGGACATAAGGACGATCCGAGCCAAAAACATTCAGTACTTC. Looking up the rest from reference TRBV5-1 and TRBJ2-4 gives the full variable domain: KAGVTQTPRYLIKTRGQQVTLSCSPISGHRSVSWYQQTPGQGLQFLFEYFSETQRNKGNFPGRFSGRQFSNSRSEMNVSTLELGDSALYLCASSLASDIRTIRAKNIQYFGAGTRLSVL.

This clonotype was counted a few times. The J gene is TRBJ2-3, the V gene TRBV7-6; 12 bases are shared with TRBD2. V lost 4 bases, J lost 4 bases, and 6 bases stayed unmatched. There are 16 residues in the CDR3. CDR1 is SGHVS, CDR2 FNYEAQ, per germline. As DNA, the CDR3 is TGTGCCAGCAGCTCCACCACTAGCGGGAGGCCAGATACGCAGTATTTT. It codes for CASSSTTSGRPDTQYF.

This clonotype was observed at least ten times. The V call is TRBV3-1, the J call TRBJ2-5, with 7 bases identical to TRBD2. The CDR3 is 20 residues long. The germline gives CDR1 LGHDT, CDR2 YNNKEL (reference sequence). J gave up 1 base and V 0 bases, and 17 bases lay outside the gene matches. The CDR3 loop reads CASSQDWSSGRIGAQETQYF. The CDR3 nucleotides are TGTGCCAGCAGCCAAGATTGGTCTAGCGGTCGAATTGGGGCCCAAGAGACCCAGTACTTC.

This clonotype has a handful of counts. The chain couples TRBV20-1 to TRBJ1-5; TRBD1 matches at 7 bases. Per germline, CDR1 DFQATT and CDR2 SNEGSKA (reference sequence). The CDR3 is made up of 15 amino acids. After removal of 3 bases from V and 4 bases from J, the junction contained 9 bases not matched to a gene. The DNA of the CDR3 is TGCAGTGCTAGTACCGGGACAGCTCCAAATCAGCCCCAGCATTTT. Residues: CSASTGTAPNQPQHF.

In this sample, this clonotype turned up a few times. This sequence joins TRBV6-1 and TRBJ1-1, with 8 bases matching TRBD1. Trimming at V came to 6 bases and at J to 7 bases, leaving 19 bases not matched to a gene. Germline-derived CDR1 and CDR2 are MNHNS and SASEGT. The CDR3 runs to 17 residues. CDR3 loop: CASRPHQDRAGWLEAFF. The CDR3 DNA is TGTGCCAGCAGGCCGCACCAGGACAGGGCGGGGTGGCTTGAAGCTTTCTTT.

The CDR3 sequence is CSAREDGNYGYTF. The DNA of the CDR3 is TGCAGTGCTAGAGAAGACGGGAACTATGGCTACACCTTC. The chain joins TRBV20-1 to TRBJ1-2; D is uncertain. V lost 0 bases to trimming and J lost 2 bases, with 7 bases between them. Per germline, CDR1 DFQATT and CDR2 SNEGSKA (reference sequence). The CDR3 is 13 residues long.

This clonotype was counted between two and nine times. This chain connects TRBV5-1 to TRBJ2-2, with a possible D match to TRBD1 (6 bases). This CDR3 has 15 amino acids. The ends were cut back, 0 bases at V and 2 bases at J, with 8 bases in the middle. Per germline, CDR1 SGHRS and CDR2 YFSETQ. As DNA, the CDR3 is TGCGCCAGCAGCTTGGTTGGGACAAACACCGGGGAGCTGTTTTTT. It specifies CASSLVGTNTGELFF.

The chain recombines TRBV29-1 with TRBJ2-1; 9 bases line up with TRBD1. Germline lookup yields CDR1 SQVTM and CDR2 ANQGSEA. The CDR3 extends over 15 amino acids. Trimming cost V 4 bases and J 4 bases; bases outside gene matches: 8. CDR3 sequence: CSVGTGTGYYNEQFF. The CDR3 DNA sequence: TGCAGCGTTGGAACCGGGACAGGGTATTACAATGAGCAGTTCTTC.

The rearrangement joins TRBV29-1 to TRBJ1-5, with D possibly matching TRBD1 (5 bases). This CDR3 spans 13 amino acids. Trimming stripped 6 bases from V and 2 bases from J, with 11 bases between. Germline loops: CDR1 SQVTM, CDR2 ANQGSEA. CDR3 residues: CSVGDGGNQPQHF. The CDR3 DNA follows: TGCAGCGTCGGGGACGGTGGCAATCAGCCCCAGCATTTT.

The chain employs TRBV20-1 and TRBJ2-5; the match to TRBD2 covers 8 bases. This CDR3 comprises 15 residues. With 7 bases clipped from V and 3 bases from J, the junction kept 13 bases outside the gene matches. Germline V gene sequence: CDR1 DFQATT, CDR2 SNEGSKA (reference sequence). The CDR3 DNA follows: TGCAGTGGGAGCGAAGCGGGGGCGGGAAAAGAGACCCAGTACTTC. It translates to CSGSEAGAGKETQYF.